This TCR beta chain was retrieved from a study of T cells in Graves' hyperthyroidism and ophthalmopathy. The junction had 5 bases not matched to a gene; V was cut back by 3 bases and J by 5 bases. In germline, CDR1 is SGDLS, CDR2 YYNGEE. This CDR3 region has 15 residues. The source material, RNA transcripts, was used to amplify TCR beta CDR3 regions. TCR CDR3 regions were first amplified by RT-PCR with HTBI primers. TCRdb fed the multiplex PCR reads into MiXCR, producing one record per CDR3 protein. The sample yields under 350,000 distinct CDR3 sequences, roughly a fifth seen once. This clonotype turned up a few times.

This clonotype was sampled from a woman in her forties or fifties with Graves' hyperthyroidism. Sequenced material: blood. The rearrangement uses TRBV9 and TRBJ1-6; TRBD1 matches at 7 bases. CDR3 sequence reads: CASSARTGDNSPLHF. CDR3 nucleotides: TGTGCCAGCAGCGCCCGGACAGGAGATAATTCACCCCTCCACTTT.